This T cell receptor (beta chain) was recovered during a study of T cells after yellow fever vaccination. In TCRdb, the 5' RACE reads were re-called with MiXCR into one record per CDR3 protein. The sample carries roughly 500,000 distinct CDR3 sequences, roughly a fifth recorded once. The germline V and J ends were trimmed by 3 bases and 1 base, with 7 bases remaining between them. Per germline, CDR1 MDHEN and CDR2 SYDVKM. This CDR3 is built from 15 residues. The clonotype comes from a man aged 25 to 40 who received the YFV17D yellow fever vaccine. The sequencing here drew on PBMCs, taken 15 days after the yellow fever booster vaccination. This chain links TRBV28 with TRBJ2-6; D not certain. CDR3 protein: CASSLGKSGANVLTF. The CDR3 region has the DNA TGTGCCAGCAGTTTGGGAAAGTCTGGGGCCAACGTCCTGACTTTC.